These 15 T cell receptor beta chains came from one sample sequenced in a study of vaccination and CD4 T cells after COVID-19. Specified treatment: approximately 11-day PBMC culture with coronavirus spike peptide pools or control peptides (ViraFEST assay). No antigen has been assigned to these receptors. Once obtained from cultured CD4+ T cells, the DNA was sequenced using the Oncomine TCR Beta short-read assay. TCRdb recomputed calls from the PCR reads with MiXCR, one row per CDR3 protein. The data show about 19,000 distinct CDR3 sequences, 48% seen once. Here the sequenced sample was CD4+ T cells from blood, cultured in vitro, taken after SARS-CoV-2 vaccination. These receptor sequences come from a human donor who had recovered from COVID-19.

V and J are TRBV10-3 and TRBJ2-2; D unresolved. This CDR3 contains 14 residues. Per germline, CDR1 ENHRY and CDR2 SYGVKD. The ends were cut back, 3 bases at V and 4 bases at J, with 9 bases in the middle. The CDR3 loop reads CAISEGPTTGELFF. In DNA form, the CDR3 reads TGTGCCATCAGTGAAGGCCCCACCACCGGGGAGCTGTTTTTT.

The genes are TRBV6-5 and TRBJ1-5; weak D call: TRBD1 (5 bases). Germline CDR1 MNHEY, CDR2 SVGAGI. CDR3 length: 15 residues. Deletions cut 2 bases from V and 2 bases from J, with 10 bases between. DNA of the CDR3: TGTGCCAGCAGTTACGACCGGGACGGCAATCAGCCCCAGCATTTT. Amino acids: CASSYDRDGNQPQHF.

This clonotype was counted between two and nine times. This chain links TRBV7-9 with TRBJ1-5; D gene ambiguous. From germline, CDR1 is SEHNR and CDR2 FQNEAQ (reference sequence). The V and J ends lost 0 bases and 4 bases respectively, with 4 bases between them. This CDR3 has 13 residues. The CDR3 loop reads CASSLARNQPQHF. CDR3 nucleotide sequence: TGTGCCAGCAGCTTAGCCCGGAATCAGCCCCAGCATTTT.

The J gene is TRBJ2-2, the V gene TRBV20-1; 8 bases line up with TRBD2. The CDR3 is made up of 15 amino acids. The V and J ends lost 1 base and 3 bases, in that order; junction bases with no gene match: 4. Germline V lookup: CDR1 DFQATT, CDR2 SNEGSKA (reference sequence). The DNA of the CDR3 is TGCAGTGCTAGAGTTCGGCGGGGGGACACCGGGGAGCTGTTTTTT. This sequence encodes CSARVRRGDTGELFF.

This chain joins TRBV28 and TRBJ1-1; 9 positions agree with TRBD1. The CDR3 contains 16 residues. The junction had 12 bases not matched to a gene; V was cut back by 7 bases and J by 3 bases. Germline lookup yields CDR1 MDHEN and CDR2 SYDVKM. The CDR3 DNA reads TGTGCCAGCACCCGTACAGGGGGCTTCGTGTACACTGAAGCTTTCTTT. Translation: CASTRTGGFVYTEAFF.

The CDR3, as DNA: TGCAGTGCCCGACGGGACAACTATGGCTACACCTTC. Residues: CSARRDNYGYTF. The chain employs TRBV20-1 and TRBJ1-2; D perhaps matches TRBD1 (5 bases). The length of the CDR3 is 12 residues. Between the trimmed V and J ends, which lost 6 bases and 2 bases, there was a span of 10 bases. Per germline, CDR1 DFQATT and CDR2 SNEGSKA (reference sequence).

This clonotype has more than one count but fewer than ten. The chain recombines TRBV6-1 with TRBJ1-1; D uncertain. The V gene lost 6 bases and the J gene lost 5 bases, with 16 bases spanning the gap. The CDR3 loop spans 14 amino acids. From germline, CDR1 is MNHNS and CDR2 SASEGT. CDR3 in DNA: TGTGCCAGCAGACCTGGACCCTATGGGACTGAAGCTTTCTTT. Protein sequence: CASRPGPYGTEAFF.

Here the CDR3 DNA reads TGTGCCACTCAGCTTAATGGTGGGGCGGGGACTGAAGCTTTCTTT. Translation gives CATQLNGGAGTEAFF. This rearrangement joins TRBV7-2 to TRBJ1-1; possibly TRBD1 for D (5 bases). The V end was cut by 10 bases, the J end by 5 bases, with 23 bases between. CDR1 and CDR2 (germline): SGHTA, FQGNSA. CDR3 size: 15 residues.

This sequence joins TRBV5-1 and TRBJ1-1; TRBD1 aligns across 8 bases. V shed 0 bases, J shed 10 bases, and the junction held 5 bases outside the gene matches. There are 13 residues in the CDR3. Germline CDR1 is SGHRS and CDR2 is YFSETQ. The CDR3 nucleotides are TGCGCCAGCAGCTTGGTCTCAGGGGGCTTAGCTTTCTTT. Translated: CASSLVSGGLAFF.

The V call is TRBV20-1, the J call TRBJ1-1; maybe TRBD1 (6 bases). Germline V CDR1 and CDR2: DFQATT, SNEGSKA (reference sequence). Trimming shortened V by 5 bases and J by 1 base, and 14 bases separated the two germline ends. This CDR3 spans 14 amino acids. CDR3 sequence: CSAAGRGQNTEAFF. CDR3 sequence (DNA): TGCAGTGCTGCTGGAAGGGGACAGAACACTGAAGCTTTCTTT.

This clonotype is categorized as medium-sized. The CDR3 DNA follows: TGCAGTGCTAGTCGAGGTCTGGGAAATTCACCCCTCCACTTT. Translating gives CSASRGLGNSPLHF. This chain uses TRBV20-1 with TRBJ1-6; unclear D gene. This CDR3 spans 14 amino acids. Trimming pared 3 bases from V and 7 bases from J, leaving 13 bases between. Per the germline V gene, CDR1 is DFQATT and CDR2 is SNEGSKA (reference sequence).

This clonotype was detected only once. The chain couples TRBV7-9 to TRBJ1-1; D perhaps matches TRBD1 (5 bases). Germline V lookup: CDR1 SEHNR, CDR2 FQNEAQ (reference sequence). CDR3 length equals 15 residues. Trimming cost V 4 bases and J 5 bases, with 17 bases left between them. CDR3: CASSWGGWGETEAFF. CDR3 sequence (DNA): TGTGCCAGCAGCTGGGGGGGGTGGGGGGAGACTGAAGCTTTCTTT.

The chain couples TRBV2 to TRBJ1-6; perhaps TRBD1 as D (6 bases). CDR1 SNHLY and CDR2 FYNNEI come from the germline V gene. Trimming removed 1 base at V and 9 bases at J, with 19 bases between. There are 17 residues in the CDR3. The CDR3 DNA reads as TGTGCCAGCAGTGAAGATCTTGGGGGCGGGTCGCGTTCACCCCTCCACTTT. This gives the protein CASSEDLGGGSRSPLHF. Using reference TRBV2 and TRBJ1-6 for the parts outside the CDR3, the full variable domain is EPEVTQTPSHQVTQMGQEVILRCVPISNHLYFYWYRQILGQKVEFLVSFYNNEISEKSEIFDDQFSVERPDGSNFTLKIRSTKLEDSAMYFCASSEDLGGGSRSPLHFGNGTRLTVT.

This clonotype was detected only once. This chain links TRBV5-1 with TRBJ1-6; D is undetermined. Germline V gene lookup returns CDR1 SGHRS and CDR2 YFSETQ. CDR3 length: 9 amino acids. V lost 7 bases to trimming and J lost 11 bases, with 4 bases between them. The CDR3 protein is CASWTPLHF. The CDR3 DNA follows: TGCGCCAGCTGGACACCCCTCCACTTT.

The chain carries TRBV11-2 and TRBJ2-5; tentatively, D is TRBD1 or TRBD2 (5 bases each). The CDR3 extends over 18 amino acids. From germline, CDR1 is SGHAT and CDR2 FQNNGV. Deletions cut 5 bases from V and 4 bases from J, with 26 bases between. The CDR3 DNA is TGTGCCAGCAGCCCCAACCACCCGGGACGGCCCTGGGGAGAGACCCAGTACTTC. Translating gives CASSPNHPGRPWGETQYF.